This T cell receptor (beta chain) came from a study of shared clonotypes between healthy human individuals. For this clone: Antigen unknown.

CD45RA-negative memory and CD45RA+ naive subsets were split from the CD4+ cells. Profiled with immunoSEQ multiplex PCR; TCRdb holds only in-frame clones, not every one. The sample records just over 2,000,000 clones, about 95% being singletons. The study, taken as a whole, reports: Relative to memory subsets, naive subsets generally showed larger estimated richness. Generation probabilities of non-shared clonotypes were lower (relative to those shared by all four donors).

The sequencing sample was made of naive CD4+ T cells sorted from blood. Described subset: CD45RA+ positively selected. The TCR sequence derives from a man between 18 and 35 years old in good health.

CDR3 coding DNA: TGTGCCAGTAGTACTTCTAGAGTCTACGAGCAGTACTTC. Encoded protein: CASSTSRVYEQYF. The chain joins TRBV19 to TRBJ2-7, with D hard to call. Trimming cost V 4 bases and J 3 bases, with 10 bases left between them. Germline CDR1 is LNHDA and CDR2 is SQIVND (reference sequence). The CDR3 loop spans 13 amino acids.